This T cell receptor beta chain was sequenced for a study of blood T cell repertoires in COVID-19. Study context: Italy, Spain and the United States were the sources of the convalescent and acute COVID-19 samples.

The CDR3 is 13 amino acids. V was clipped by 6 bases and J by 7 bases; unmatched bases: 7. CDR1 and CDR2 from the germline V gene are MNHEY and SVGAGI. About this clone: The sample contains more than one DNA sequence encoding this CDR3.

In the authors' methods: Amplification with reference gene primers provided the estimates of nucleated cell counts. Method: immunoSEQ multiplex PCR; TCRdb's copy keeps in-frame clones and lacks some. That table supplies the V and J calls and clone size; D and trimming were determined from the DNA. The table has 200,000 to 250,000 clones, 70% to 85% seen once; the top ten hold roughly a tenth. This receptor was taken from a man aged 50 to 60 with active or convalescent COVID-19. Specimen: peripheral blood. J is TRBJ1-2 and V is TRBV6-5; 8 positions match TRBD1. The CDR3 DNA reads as TGTGCCAGCAGCCCCCCAGGGGGCGGTGGCTACACCTTC. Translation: CASSPPGGGGYTF.